These 16 T cell receptor beta chains were all obtained from the same sample, sequenced in a study of OX40 agonist ivuxolimab in advanced cancers. Only in-frame clones appear in the TCRdb table, and some are missing; sequencing was by immunoSEQ multiplex PCR. The table shows 80,000 to 85,000 clones, with 84% occurring only once. Material: CD4+ or CD8+ T cells sorted from blood, obtained in a trial of the OX40 agonist ivuxolimab. Every receptor here comes from an adult with an advanced solid tumor such as melanoma, head and neck, liver or kidney cancer.

V and J are TRBV28 and TRBJ2-7, with D hard to call. V was shortened by 6 bases and J by 9 bases, with 15 bases between the two germline ends. This CDR3 has 12 residues. Germline assignment: CDR1 MDHEN and CDR2 SYDVKM. In nucleotides, the CDR3 is TGTGCCAGCAGGGCTGACTGGATGTGGCAGTACTTC. It specifies CASRADWMWQYF.

V is TRBV6-1 and J is TRBJ2-7; TRBD2 matches 7 bases. The CDR3 has 15 residues. Germline V gene lookup returns CDR1 MNHNS and CDR2 SASEGT. V was pared by 1 base and J by 2 bases, with 5 bases of the junction left unmatched. The CDR3 is CASSEGSRGAYEQYV. CDR3 nucleotides: TGTGCCAGCAGTGAAGGGTCCCGGGGGGCCTACGAGCAGTACGTC.

This sequence joins TRBV19 and TRBJ2-3, with D possibly called TRBD1 or TRBD2 (5 bases each). Per the germline V gene, CDR1 is LNHDA and CDR2 is SQIVND (reference sequence). The CDR3 covers 14 residues. V lost 3 bases to trimming and J lost 6 bases, with 13 bases between them. This chain's CDR3 is CASSIGTPGDTQYF. Written as DNA, the CDR3 is TGTGCCAGTAGTATCGGGACGCCCGGGGATACGCAGTATTTT.

This chain connects TRBV20-1 to TRBJ1-1; D remains unclear. The CDR3 is 10 residues long. CDR1 is DFQATT and CDR2 is SNEGSKA in the germline V gene (reference sequence). V was shortened by 6 bases and J by 11 bases, with 13 bases between the two germline ends. CDR3 coding DNA: TGCAGTGCCAGGAGGGCGGACGCTTTCTTT. It yields the protein CSARRADAFF.

The rearrangement links TRBV30 to TRBJ2-5; 9 bases line up with TRBD2. Trimming took 5 bases from V and 4 from J; bases not matched to a gene: 14. Germline V gene lookup returns CDR1 GTSNPN and CDR2 SVGIG (reference sequence). CDR3 length equals 16 residues. CDR3 sequence reads: CAWGPLGIAGVETQYF. DNA for the CDR3: TGTGCCTGGGGGCCCCTGGGGATAGCGGGGGTAGAGACCCAGTACTTC.

V and J are TRBV7-9 and TRBJ2-2; no clear D gene. Germline V gene sequence: CDR1 SEHNR, CDR2 FQNEAQ (reference sequence). V shed 1 base and J shed 7 bases, with 7 bases lying between them. The CDR3 runs 13 residues. The CDR3 region is CASSLVPRGELFF. The CDR3 DNA reads as TGTGCCAGCAGCTTAGTTCCCCGCGGGGAGCTGTTTTTT.

V and J are TRBV18 and TRBJ2-3; tentatively, D is TRBD1 or TRBD2 (5 bases each). Trimming took 3 bases from V and 0 from J, leaving 10 bases between them. The V gene's germline CDR1 is KGHSH and CDR2 LQKENI. This CDR3 spans 15 amino acids. The CDR3 nucleotides read TGTGCCAGCTCACCGGGGGTTACTAGCACAGATACGCAGTATTTT. This codes for CASSPGVTSTDTQYF.

The rearrangement uses TRBV11-2 and TRBJ2-2, with 10 bases aligning to TRBD2. Germline trimming cut 1 base from V and 6 bases from J; bases unmatched to any gene: 2. Germline V CDR1 and CDR2: SGHAT, FQNNGV. The CDR3 runs 15 residues. This CDR3 is CASSLVSGGAGELFF. CDR3 sequence (DNA): TGTGCCAGCAGCTTAGTCAGCGGGGGGGCCGGGGAGCTGTTTTTT.

V is TRBV7-2 and J is TRBJ1-2, with D hard to call. CDR3 length: 14 residues. The germline V and J ends were trimmed by 3 bases and 7 bases, with 15 bases remaining between them. Germline assignment: CDR1 SGHTA and CDR2 FQGNSA. The CDR3 region is CASSFGQSRGGYTF. CDR3 bases: TGTGCCAGCAGCTTTGGCCAGTCCCGGGGTGGCTACACCTTC.

This chain uses TRBV4-1 with TRBJ2-1, with D perhaps being TRBD1 or TRBD2 (5 bases each). The V gene's germline CDR1 is MGHRA and CDR2 YSYEKL. This CDR3 comprises 14 residues. The V end lost 4 bases, the J end lost 5 bases, and 12 bases lay between the germline ends. CDR3 in DNA: TGCGCCAGCAGCCTCCTCGGGACCAACAATGAGCAGTTCTTC. It specifies CASSLLGTNNEQFF.

The chain is built from TRBV10-1 and TRBJ2-3; TRBD2 might be the D (6 bases). The germline V gene encodes CDR1 WNHNN and CDR2 SYGVQD (reference sequence). The CDR3 contains 16 residues. With 2 bases removed from V and 0 bases from J, the gap between germline ends came to 12 bases. The CDR3 bases are TGCGCCAGCAGTGAGGTTGGGGGGACTAGCACAGATACGCAGTATTTT. It encodes CASSEVGGTSTDTQYF.

The CDR3 is CASSPIAGAGELFF. As DNA, the CDR3 is TGTGCCAGCAGCCCTATAGCGGGTGCCGGGGAGCTGTTTTTT. The rearrangement joins TRBV7-2 to TRBJ2-2, with 7 bases fitting TRBD2. There are 14 residues in the CDR3. The V gene end was trimmed by 5 bases and the J gene end by 6 bases; junction bases not matched to a gene: 6. Germline loops: CDR1 SGHTA, CDR2 FQGNSA.

The chain joins TRBV5-1 to TRBJ2-2; D remains ambiguous. Germline values: CDR1 SGHRS, CDR2 YFSETQ. V lost 3 bases and J 1 base, leaving 10 bases between the germline ends. The CDR3 has 15 residues. CDR3 region: CASSSGSLNTGELFF. The CDR3 DNA follows: TGCGCCAGCAGCTCTGGGTCTTTGAACACCGGGGAGCTGTTTTTT.

This clone has just one count. The rearrangement joins TRBV19 to TRBJ2-3, with D possibly matching TRBD1 (7 bases). The CDR3 is made up of 14 amino acids. Germline V gene lookup returns CDR1 LNHDA and CDR2 SQIVND (reference sequence). The germline V and J ends were trimmed by 4 bases and 4 bases, with 12 bases remaining between them. The CDR3, as DNA: TGTGCCAGTAGTAGGGGGGACAGATCAGATACGCAGTATTTT. This sequence encodes CASSRGDRSDTQYF.

Only one count was recorded for this clone. The rearrangement links TRBV7-7 to TRBJ2-5; 13 bases agree with TRBD2. Trimming removed 2 bases from V and 4 bases from J; junction bases left unmatched: 1. The CDR3 runs 15 residues. The germline CDR1 and CDR2 sequences are SSHAT and FNYEAQ (reference sequence). This CDR3 is CASSLTSGRAETQYF. CDR3 in DNA: TGTGCCAGCAGCTTAACTAGCGGGAGGGCAGAGACCCAGTACTTC.

The V and J genes are TRBV27 and TRBJ2-3; TRBD2 matches at 8 bases. V trimming: 9 bases; J trimming: 4 bases; junction bases outside the gene matches: 9. Germline V gene lookup returns CDR1 MNHEY and CDR2 SMNVEV (reference sequence). The CDR3 contains 14 residues. The CDR3 DNA sequence: TGTGCCAGAGCGAGCGGGGGTGGGGCAGATACGCAGTATTTT. Translating gives CARASGGGADTQYF.